These 18 T cell receptor beta chains originate from one sample sequenced in a study of regulatory T cells in long-lasting Graves disease. Time point specified: newly diagnosed GD, antithyroid drugs for less than 3 months. With RNA extracted from PBMCs as input, the TCR library was made. Building the TCR beta libraries relied on iRepertoire HTBI primers, and CDR3 regions underwent Arm-PCR. TCRdb re-called the multiplex PCR reads with MiXCR, one entry per CDR3 protein. The sample lists more than 300,000 distinct CDR3 sequences; 15% to 17% were seen once. Specimen: peripheral blood mononuclear cells (PBMCs), collected at new diagnosis, from a patient treated with antithyroid drugs. The source of these receptors is a female donor with Graves disease.

The chain has TRBV4-1 and TRBJ2-2; 14 bases fit TRBD2. This CDR3 has 17 residues. The V segment lost 4 bases and the J segment 2 bases; nucleotides outside the gene matches: 3. The germline V gene has CDR1 MGHRA and CDR2 YSYEKL. CDR3 residues: CASSRTSGGHNTGELFF. The CDR3 coding sequence is TGCGCCAGCAGCCGGACTAGCGGGGGGCATAACACCGGGGAGCTGTTTTTT.

At least ten counts were recorded for this clonotype. The J gene is TRBJ1-2, the V gene TRBV20-1; the D is unclear. CDR3 length: 14 residues. The V end lost 1 base, the J end lost 0 bases, and 9 bases lay between the germline ends. From germline, CDR1 is DFQATT and CDR2 SNEGSKA (reference sequence). CDR3 in DNA: TGCAGTGCTAGAGTCCGGGGAACTAACTATGGCTACACCTTC. This sequence encodes CSARVRGTNYGYTF.

In this sample, this clonotype turned up many times. The chain recombines TRBV11-2 with TRBJ1-6; TRBD1 matches at 10 bases. Germline V gene lookup returns CDR1 SGHAT and CDR2 FQNNGV. The CDR3 contains 13 residues. Losses at the gene ends were 5 bases for V and 13 bases for J; bases not matched to a gene: 5. The CDR3 bases are TGTGCCAGCAGCCCCCGGGACAGGGGTCCCCTCCACTTT. As protein: CASSPRDRGPLHF. The full variable domain, with the rest looked up from reference TRBV11-2 and TRBJ1-6, is EAGVAQSPRYKIIEKRQSVAFWCNPISGHATLYWYQQILGQGPKLLIQFQNNGVVDDSQLPKDRFSAERLKGVDSTLKIQPAKLEDSAVYLCASSPRDRGPLHFGNGTRLTVT.

This clonotype was recorded a few times. J is TRBJ1-1 and V is TRBV4-2; D gene uncertain. This CDR3 region has 13 residues. Germline CDR1 is LGHNA and CDR2 is YNFKEQ. Trimming pared 5 bases from V and 13 bases from J, leaving 20 bases between. The CDR3 nucleotides read TGTGCCAGCAGCACTAGGACTGGTCTGGTGGTTTTCTTT. The encoded protein is CASSTRTGLVVFF.

This chain joins TRBV19 and TRBJ2-1; 10 positions agree with TRBD1. This CDR3 spans 17 amino acids. V lost 4 bases, J lost 3 bases, and 9 bases stayed unmatched. CDR1 is LNHDA and CDR2 is SQIVND in the germline V gene (reference sequence). The DNA of the CDR3 is TGTGCCAGTAGTAGAGAAACCCGGGACAGGGGCTACAATGAGCAGTTCTTC. Its protein is CASSRETRDRGYNEQFF.

The V call is TRBV28, the J call TRBJ2-3; D is tentatively TRBD1 or TRBD2 (6 bases each). The CDR3 length is 14 residues. CDR1 is MDHEN, CDR2 SYDVKM, per germline. Trimming took off 10 bases at V and 2 bases at J, with 16 bases between the two ends. The DNA for the CDR3 is TGTGCCACCGACGAGGGGGGATCCACAGATACGCAGTATTTT. Encoded protein: CATDEGGSTDTQYF.

This clonotype came up many times. V is TRBV12-3 or TRBV12-4 and J is TRBJ1-1; D might be TRBD1 (6 bases). The CDR3 has 14 amino acids. Trimming took 10 bases from V and 10 from J, leaving 25 bases between them. This chain's CDR3 is CATFAFRLQGGAFF. CDR3 nucleotides: TGTGCCACTTTCGCCTTTCGTTTACAGGGTGGAGCTTTCTTT.

This clonotype has ten or more counts. The CDR3 sequence: CASSAGTGAARQETQYF. The CDR3 region has the DNA TGTGCCAGCAGTGCCGGGACAGGGGCCGCTCGGCAAGAGACCCAGTACTTC. The gene calls are TRBV2 and TRBJ2-5, with TRBD1 matching over 10 bases. V was clipped by 4 bases and J by 2 bases; unmatched bases: 10. Germline V gives CDR1 SNHLY, CDR2 FYNNEI. CDR3 length equals 17 residues. The entire variable domain, with the rest obtained from reference TRBV2 and TRBJ2-5, is as follows: EPEVTQTPSHQVTQMGQEVILRCVPISNHLYFYWYRQILGQKVEFLVSFYNNEISEKSEIFDDQFSVERPDGSNFTLKIRSTKLEDSAMYFCASSAGTGAARQETQYFGPGTRLLVL.

Many counts were recorded for this clonotype. The rearrangement uses TRBV3-1 and TRBJ1-3; D unresolved. Germline lookup yields CDR1 LGHDT and CDR2 YNNKEL (reference sequence). This CDR3 spans 13 amino acids. Between the trimmed V and J ends, which lost 0 bases and 6 bases, there was a span of 6 bases. The CDR3 region has the DNA TGTGCCAGCAGCCAAGAGCTAATAAACACCATATATTTT. Its translation: CASSQELINTIYF.

The table lists this clonotype with many counts. A read error may account for a junction end that differs from germline. V gene TRBV2 combines with J gene TRBJ2-1, with 7 bases lining up with TRBD2. This CDR3 has 12 residues. Germline V gene data show CDR1 as SNHLY and CDR2 as FYNNEI. The CDR3 spells CLWGGSENEQFF. The DNA for the CDR3 is TGCCTCTGGGGCGGGAGTGAGAATGAGCAGTTCTTC.

This clonotype was counted ten times or more. J is TRBJ2-1 and V is TRBV3-1; D is uncertain. Germline lookup yields CDR1 LGHDT and CDR2 YNNKEL (reference sequence). V was cut by 5 bases and J by 10 bases, with 12 bases left in between. This CDR3 is built from 12 residues. DNA for the CDR3: TGTGCCAGCAGCTCACGCCCCGTGGAGCAGTTCTTC. The encoded protein is CASSSRPVEQFF.

With respect to this clonotype: A read error likely explains this, since a far larger clone differs by one base. The chain has TRBV28 and TRBJ2-3; no clear D. Gene TRBJ2-7 matches the end of the DNA better, so the J call may be wrong. CDR3 length: 12 amino acids. CDR1 and CDR2 from the germline V gene are MDHEN and SYDVKM. CDR3 DNA sequence: TGTGTCAGCAGGAGATCGGCTCTCGAGCAGTACTTC. As protein: CVSRRSALEQYF.

This clonotype occurred many times. The chain links TRBV20-1 to TRBJ1-2; weak D call: TRBD1 (5 bases). The germline V and J ends were trimmed by 3 bases and 0 bases, with 17 bases remaining between them. The germline V gene encodes CDR1 DFQATT and CDR2 SNEGSKA (reference sequence). The CDR3 is made up of 16 amino acids. The CDR3 DNA follows: TGCAGTGCTAGGGCGGTGAATCGGGGGTCTAACTATGGCTACACCTTC. It is translated as CSARAVNRGSNYGYTF.

Notes on this clonotype: The junction and the germline gene differ at one end; a read error may be behind it. The chain is built from TRBV6-1 and TRBJ1-4; D not certain. Germline V gene data show CDR1 as MNHNS and CDR2 as SASEGT. This CDR3 contains 14 residues. DNA for the CDR3: TGTACCAGCAGTGAGCCCGGATCGAAGGAAAAACTGTTTTTT. Translating gives CTSSEPGSKEKLFF.

At least ten counts were recorded for this clonotype. The chain carries TRBV11-2 and TRBJ1-3; 8 nucleotides match TRBD1. V lost 2 bases to trimming and J lost 0 bases; unmatched junction nucleotides: 9. The CDR3 is made up of 18 amino acids. Germline V gene lookup returns CDR1 SGHAT and CDR2 FQNNGV. The CDR3 region is CASSLYHRTGTSGNTIYF. The CDR3, as DNA: TGTGCCAGCAGCTTATACCATCGGACAGGGACCTCTGGAAACACCATATATTTT.

This clonotype was seen a handful of times. This chain connects TRBV12-3 or TRBV12-4 to TRBJ2-1; D not certain. Trimming cost V 6 bases and J 5 bases, with 11 bases left between them. This CDR3 is built from 13 residues. The CDR3 region has the DNA TGTGCCAGCAGCCCCGTTGGCCACAATGAGCAGTTCTTC. It specifies CASSPVGHNEQFF.

Ten or more counts support this clonotype. The rearrangement uses TRBV5-1 and TRBJ2-6, with a weak D call TRBD1 (5 bases). V lost 1 base to trimming and J lost 7 bases, with 24 bases between them. The CDR3 contains 19 residues. Germline CDR1 and CDR2: SGHRS and YFSETQ. CDR3 region: CASSLLRVVRQGGANVLTF. CDR3 coding DNA: TGCGCCAGCAGCTTGCTAAGGGTCGTTCGGCAGGGTGGAGCCAACGTCCTGACTTTC.

The rearrangement joins TRBV6-2 or TRBV6-3 to TRBJ1-1; 9 bases map to TRBD1. The CDR3 totals 15 residues. The V segment lost 4 bases and the J segment 3 bases; nucleotides outside the gene matches: 6. The V gene's germline CDR1 is MNHEY and CDR2 SVGEGT. CDR3 protein: CASSLPRTGDTEAFF. The CDR3, as DNA: TGTGCCAGCAGTTTGCCCCGGACAGGGGACACTGAAGCTTTCTTT.